Each of the 32 T cell receptor beta chains below was sequenced from the same sample in a study of cytomegalovirus exposure and HLA in healthy donors. PCR involved 60 Vbeta and 13 Jbeta primers. The data were produced by immunoSEQ multiplex PCR, yet TCRdb's version contains in-frame clones alone and is incomplete. The table includes 150,000 to 170,000 clones, 80% detected once. What was sequenced was PBMCs. All receptors come from a woman in her forties in good health and CMV-seropositive.

The chain couples TRBV29-1 to TRBJ2-7, with unresolved D. This CDR3 contains 12 residues. V was pared by 7 bases and J by 2 bases, with 12 bases between. Germline CDR1 is SQVTM and CDR2 is ANQGSEA. Written as DNA, the CDR3 is TGCAGCGGCTTGGCCTCAACCTACGAGCAGTACTTC. Its protein is CSGLASTYEQYF.

This clone was counted a few times. CDR3: CASSPKSLGDTEAFF. The CDR3 coding sequence is TGTGCCAGCAGCCCGAAATCCTTAGGGGACACTGAAGCTTTCTTT. The chain carries TRBV7-9 and TRBJ1-1; a possible D gene is TRBD1 (5 bases). Germline lookup yields CDR1 SEHNR and CDR2 FQNEAQ (reference sequence). The CDR3 covers 15 residues. Trimming removed 5 bases from V and 3 bases from J, with 16 bases in between.

The genes are TRBV5-4 and TRBJ2-3; 9 nucleotides agree with TRBD2. This CDR3 comprises 15 residues. CDR1 is SGHNT and CDR2 is YYREEE in the germline V gene (reference sequence). The junction had 7 bases not matched to a gene; V was cut back by 0 bases and J by 8 bases. In DNA form, the CDR3 reads TGTGCCAGCAGCTTGGCTGAAGCGGGAGGAGTTACGCAGTATTTT. This gives the protein CASSLAEAGGVTQYF.

The chain uses TRBV2 and TRBJ2-3; D may be TRBD2 (6 bases). Germline CDR1 is SNHLY and CDR2 is FYNNEI. This CDR3 region has 14 residues. Trimming left V 5 bases short and J 1 base short, with 10 bases between. The CDR3 bases are TGTGCCAGCAGTCTGACGGGAGGCACAGATACGCAGTATTTT. This gives the protein CASSLTGGTDTQYF.

The V and J genes are TRBV6-5 and TRBJ1-5; perhaps TRBD1 as D (5 bases). The germline V and J ends were trimmed by 6 bases and 1 base, with 13 bases remaining between them. CDR3 length: 15 residues. Germline V lookup: CDR1 MNHEY, CDR2 SVGAGI. The CDR3 region has the DNA TGTGCCAGCAGGATCGGGGGACGGAGCAATCAGCCCCAGCATTTT. It translates to CASRIGGRSNQPQHF.

In its sample, this clone was seen a few times. The chain is built from TRBV7-9 and TRBJ2-6, with 10 bases identical to TRBD2. The V and J ends lost 4 bases and 5 bases, in that order; junction bases with no gene match: 14. The germline V gene encodes CDR1 SEHNR and CDR2 FQNEAQ (reference sequence). The CDR3 extends over 19 amino acids. In DNA form, the CDR3 reads TGTGCCAGCAGCTCCTCTAGCGGGAGAGTAAGTAGTAGGGCCAACGTCCTGACTTTC. It translates to CASSSSSGRVSSRANVLTF.

The chain carries TRBV29-1 and TRBJ2-5; D is unresolved. Trimming pared 1 base from V and 2 bases from J, leaving 5 bases between. Looked up from germline, CDR1 is SQVTM and CDR2 is ANQGSEA. The CDR3 is 12 residues long. The CDR3 DNA follows: TGCAGCGTTGAAGGCTATCAAGAGACCCAGTACTTC. Amino acids: CSVEGYQETQYF.

The V and J genes are TRBV30 and TRBJ2-7, with TRBD1 matching over 11 bases. CDR3 length: 13 residues. V was pared by 0 bases and J by 7 bases, with 2 bases of the junction left unmatched. Germline V gives CDR1 GTSNPN, CDR2 SVGIG (reference sequence). The CDR3 DNA is TGTGCCTGGAGTGTCGGGACAGGGGGAGAGCAGTACTTC. This codes for CAWSVGTGGEQYF.

With respect to this clone: Other DNA sequences of this sample code for an identical CDR3. The gene calls are TRBV18 and TRBJ1-1; no clear D. This CDR3 region has 12 residues. Deletions cut 3 bases from V and 0 bases from J, with 2 bases between. Germline V gene lookup returns CDR1 KGHSH and CDR2 LQKENI. The CDR3 bases are TGTGCCAGCTCACCCATGAACACTGAAGCTTTCTTT. Translated, it gives CASSPMNTEAFF.

This clone was observed once. This chain connects TRBV10-2 to TRBJ1-2; D not certain. The CDR3 is 13 amino acids. The germline gives CDR1 WSHSY, CDR2 SAAADI. With 6 bases removed from V and 8 bases from J, the gap between germline ends came to 16 bases. The CDR3 loop is CASSSPTTRGYTF. The CDR3 DNA is TGCGCCAGCAGCAGTCCCACTACTAGAGGCTACACCTTC.

About this clone: One junction end disagrees with the germline gene, perhaps due to a read error. The chain couples TRBV5-6 to TRBJ2-1; 11 positions agree with TRBD2. Germline CDR1 is SGHDT and CDR2 is YYEEEE. The CDR3 extends over 12 amino acids. The CDR3 loop is CASSLVAGGPLF. In DNA, the CDR3 is TGTGCCAGCAGCTTGGTAGCGGGAGGGCCACTCTTC.

This chain uses TRBV7-8 with TRBJ2-2; TRBD2 aligns across 11 bases. The J segment lost 7 bases and the V segment lost 7 bases, leaving 11 bases of the junction unmatched. The germline V gene has CDR1 SGHVS and CDR2 FQNEAQ. The CDR3 is 16 residues long. In DNA, the CDR3 is TGTGCCAGCATGCCCAGGGTAGCGGGAGGGGTCGGGGAGCTGTTTTTT. It is translated as CASMPRVAGGVGELFF.

V gene TRBV28 combines with J gene TRBJ2-3; 11 bases align to TRBD2. J lost 2 bases, V lost 4 bases, and 11 bases had no gene match. Per germline, CDR1 MDHEN and CDR2 SYDVKM. This CDR3 has 18 residues. The DNA of the CDR3 is TGTGCCAGCAGTTATACTACTCCGGGACTAGCGGACACAGATACGCAGTATTTT. Amino acids: CASSYTTPGLADTDTQYF.

This chain links TRBV10-3 with TRBJ2-5; 9 bases are a match to TRBD2. Germline CDR1 and CDR2: ENHRY and SYGVKD. This CDR3 contains 16 residues. The V gene end was trimmed by 6 bases and the J gene end by 5 bases; junction bases not matched to a gene: 13. As DNA, the CDR3 is TGTGCCATCAGAGCGGGGGGTCAGGGGAGTGGGGAGACCCAGTACTTC. It encodes CAIRAGGQGSGETQYF.

The chain couples TRBV5-6 to TRBJ2-1; 9 bases align to TRBD2. The CDR3 has 18 residues. The trim removed 7 bases at V and 2 bases at J, leaving 16 bases unmatched. Germline V gene data show CDR1 as SGHDT and CDR2 as YYEEEE. The CDR3 DNA is TGTGCCAGCGGAGAGGGGGGGGCGGGAGGGCCTCCCTACAATGAGCAGTTCTTC. Translating it yields CASGEGGAGGPPYNEQFF. The whole variable domain, remainder taken from reference TRBV5-6 and TRBJ2-1, is DAGVTQSPTHLIKTRGQQVTLRCSPKSGHDTVSWYQQALGQGPQFIFQYYEEEERQRGNFPDRFSGHQFPNYSSELNVNALLLGDSALYLCASGEGGAGGPPYNEQFFGPGTRLTVL.

The rearrangement joins TRBV7-9 to TRBJ1-1; D not certain. There are 14 residues in the CDR3. Germline CDR1 reads SEHNR; CDR2 reads FQNEAQ (reference sequence). V was shortened by 4 bases and J by 1 base, with 10 bases between the two germline ends. The CDR3 here is CASSSPRGNTEAFF. The CDR3 coding sequence is TGTGCCAGCAGCTCCCCCCGGGGGAACACTGAAGCTTTCTTT.

V gene TRBV6-5 combines with J gene TRBJ1-2; 10 bases fit TRBD1. The CDR3 is 13 amino acids. CDR1 is MNHEY and CDR2 is SVGAGI in the germline V gene. V lost 2 bases to trimming and J lost 8 bases; unmatched junction nucleotides: 2. CDR3 sequence reads: CASSYRQGAGYTF. The DNA for the CDR3 is TGTGCCAGCAGTTACAGACAGGGGGCGGGCTACACCTTC.

V and J are TRBV18 and TRBJ2-7; 7 nucleotides line up with TRBD1. Germline V lookup: CDR1 KGHSH, CDR2 LQKENI. The V and J ends lost 3 bases and 6 bases, in that order; junction bases with no gene match: 14. The CDR3 runs to 16 residues. CDR3 residues: CASSPNTGTAFSEQYF. CDR3 DNA sequence: TGTGCCAGCTCACCGAATACCGGGACAGCCTTCAGCGAGCAGTACTTC.

This chain links TRBV18 with TRBJ1-1, with D unclear. Germline V lookup: CDR1 KGHSH, CDR2 LQKENI. There are 13 residues in the CDR3. Trimming removed 6 bases from V and 8 bases from J, with 16 bases in between. CDR3 coding DNA: TGTGCCAGCTCGCCGGATTGGGCGACGGAAGCTTTCTTT. It codes for CASSPDWATEAFF. Looking up the rest from reference TRBV18 and TRBJ1-1 gives the full variable domain: NAGVMQNPRHLVRRRGQEARLRCSPMKGHSHVYWYRQLPEEGLKFMVYLQKENIIDESGMPKERFSAEFPKEGPSILRIQQVVRGDSAAYFCASSPDWATEAFFGQGTRLTVV.

The chain is built from TRBV4-1 and TRBJ1-1; TRBD1 agrees at 7 bases. From germline, CDR1 is MGHRA and CDR2 YSYEKL. The CDR3 is 16 amino acids. The V gene end was trimmed by 1 base and the J gene end by 5 bases; junction bases not matched to a gene: 10. The CDR3 DNA sequence: TGCGCCAGCAGCCAAGGGAGACAGGGCGCGCGGACTGAAGCTTTCTTT. It encodes CASSQGRQGARTEAFF.

The gene calls are TRBV30 and TRBJ1-3; D gene uncertain. Germline V lookup: CDR1 GTSNPN, CDR2 SVGIG (reference sequence). There are 14 residues in the CDR3. Trimming cost V 0 bases and J 0 bases, with 6 bases left between them. CDR3 sequence reads: CAWSVRSSGNTIYF. Here the CDR3 DNA reads TGTGCCTGGAGTGTGAGGAGCTCTGGAAACACCATATATTTT.

The gene calls are TRBV2 and TRBJ1-5; D call uncertain. This CDR3 is built from 14 residues. Germline V CDR1 and CDR2: SNHLY, FYNNEI. Trimming took 4 bases from V and 0 from J, leaving 7 bases between them. The CDR3 DNA sequence: TGTGCCAGCAGTGTACAGACTAGCAATCAGCCCCAGCATTTT. Translation: CASSVQTSNQPQHF.

This clone was found a few times. The CDR3 nucleotides read TGTGCCAGCAGAACAGGGGAAAAACTGTTTTTT. Protein: CASRTGEKLFF. The gene calls are TRBV27 and TRBJ1-4; possible D gene TRBD1, 6 bases. Trimming took 6 bases from V and 8 from J, leaving 7 bases between them. The CDR3 runs 11 residues. Germline values: CDR1 MNHEY, CDR2 SMNVEV (reference sequence).

The rearrangement joins TRBV20-1 to TRBJ2-7; D possibly corresponds to TRBD2 (5 bases). Trimming stripped 1 base from V and 4 bases from J, with 5 bases between. Germline CDR1 and CDR2: DFQATT and SNEGSKA (reference sequence). This CDR3 contains 11 residues. This CDR3 is CSARGGYEQYF. For the CDR3, the DNA is TGCAGTGCTAGAGGCGGGTACGAGCAGTACTTC.

This clone has just one count. The gene calls are TRBV9 and TRBJ1-5; a weak D match, TRBD1 (6 bases). The CDR3 spans 16 residues. The germline V gene encodes CDR1 SGDLS and CDR2 YYNGEE. Trimming took 3 bases from V and 3 from J, leaving 16 bases between them. CDR3 in DNA: TGTGCCAGCAGCGAAACAGGGAACGACCCCAATCAGCCCCAGCATTTT. This sequence encodes CASSETGNDPNQPQHF.

The chain carries TRBV30 and TRBJ2-2, with 12 positions matching TRBD2. With V trimmed by 3 bases and J by 5 bases, 7 bases remained unmatched. Germline V gene sequence: CDR1 GTSNPN, CDR2 SVGIG (reference sequence). The CDR3 runs to 16 residues. CDR3 region: CAWRKTSGSYTGELFF. CDR3 in DNA: TGTGCCTGGAGGAAGACTAGCGGGAGTTATACCGGGGAGCTGTTTTTT.

The V call is TRBV5-6, the J call TRBJ1-1; no clear D gene. From germline, CDR1 is SGHDT and CDR2 YYEEEE. The CDR3 has 13 residues. V lost 2 bases, J lost 0 bases, and 5 bases lay in between. The CDR3 sequence is CASSFPMNTEAFF. CDR3 DNA sequence: TGTGCCAGCAGCTTCCCCATGAACACTGAAGCTTTCTTT.

This chain uses TRBV10-3 with TRBJ2-1, with 10 nucleotides matching TRBD2. This CDR3 contains 14 residues. The J segment lost 5 bases and the V segment lost 4 bases, leaving 2 bases of the junction unmatched. Germline V CDR1 and CDR2: ENHRY, SYGVKD. CDR3 nucleotides: TGTGCCATCAGTGTTCTAGCGGGAGACAATGAGCAGTTCTTC. It encodes CAISVLAGDNEQFF.

The chain joins TRBV5-6 to TRBJ1-2, with 7 bases lining up with TRBD1. Trimming at V came to 3 bases and at J to 4 bases, leaving 6 bases not matched to a gene. The CDR3 has 14 amino acids. The germline V gene has CDR1 SGHDT and CDR2 YYEEEE. The CDR3 DNA reads TGTGCCAGCAGCTCACAGGGGACTCCCTATGGCTACACCTTC. Its protein product is CASSSQGTPYGYTF.

The rearrangement uses TRBV5-1 and TRBJ1-1; 8 nucleotides line up with TRBD1. Germline assignment: CDR1 SGHRS and CDR2 YFSETQ. V dropped 5 bases and J dropped 4; count of bases not matched to a gene: 1. The CDR3 loop spans 12 amino acids. CDR3 sequence: CASRDRATEAFF. The DNA of the CDR3 is TGCGCCAGCAGGGACAGGGCCACTGAAGCTTTCTTT.

CDR3 nucleotides: TGTGCCAGCAGTTACAGGGGGGGTAACTATGGCTACACCTTC. The encoded protein is CASSYRGGNYGYTF. This chain uses TRBV6-6 with TRBJ1-2; a weak D match, TRBD1 (6 bases). Trimming left V 2 bases short and J 1 base short, with 8 bases between. This CDR3 is 14 amino acids long. Germline CDR1 MNHNY, CDR2 SVGAGI (reference sequence).

The rearrangement joins TRBV5-1 to TRBJ2-7; D uncertain. V shed 4 bases and J shed 3 bases, with 11 bases lying between them. The CDR3 runs 13 residues. Per germline, CDR1 SGHRS and CDR2 YFSETQ. The CDR3 loop reads CASSVQPSYEQYF. The CDR3 coding sequence is TGCGCCAGCAGCGTACAGCCAAGCTACGAGCAGTACTTC.